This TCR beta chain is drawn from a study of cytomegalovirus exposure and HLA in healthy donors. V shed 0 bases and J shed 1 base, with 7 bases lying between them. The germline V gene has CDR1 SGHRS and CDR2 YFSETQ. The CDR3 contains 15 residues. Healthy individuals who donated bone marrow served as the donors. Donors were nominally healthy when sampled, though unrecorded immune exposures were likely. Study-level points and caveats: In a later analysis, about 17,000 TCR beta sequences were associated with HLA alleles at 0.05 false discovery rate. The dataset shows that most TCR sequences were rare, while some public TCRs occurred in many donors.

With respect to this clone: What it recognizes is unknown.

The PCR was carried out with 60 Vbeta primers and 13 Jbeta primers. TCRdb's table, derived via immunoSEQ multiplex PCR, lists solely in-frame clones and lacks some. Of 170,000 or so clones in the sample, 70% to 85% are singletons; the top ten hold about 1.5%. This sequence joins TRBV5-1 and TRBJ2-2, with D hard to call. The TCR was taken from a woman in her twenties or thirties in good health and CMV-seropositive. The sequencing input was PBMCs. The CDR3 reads CASSLDGLNTGELFF. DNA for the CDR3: TGCGCCAGCAGCTTGGACGGTCTGAACACCGGGGAGCTGTTTTTT.